This TCR beta chain emerged from a study of vaccination and CD4 T cells after COVID-19. Study outcomes and limitations: Researchers report that a median about 86% of reactive clones in convalescent patients surfaced only post-vaccination.

Notes on this clonotype: What it binds is not known.

As for time point: late sampling 161 to 241 days after vaccination in three convalescent patients. Specified treatment: roughly 10-day PBMC culture with coronavirus spike peptide pools or control peptides (ViraFEST assay). Sequencing of DNA taken from cultured CD4+ T cells relied on the Oncomine TCR Beta short-read assay. MiXCR, run by TCRdb on the PCR reads, gives a single entry per CDR3 protein. The table lists under 20,000 distinct CDR3 sequences, over 35% of them singletons. This CDR3 comprises 15 residues. V was clipped by 0 bases and J by 10 bases, with 13 bases between them. Germline-derived CDR1 and CDR2 are SGHNT and YENEEA.

V gene TRBV11-3 combines with J gene TRBJ1-6; perhaps TRBD1 as D (5 bases). This specimen was CD4+ T cells from blood, cultured in vitro, taken about 7 months after SARS-CoV-2 vaccination. The clonotype comes from a human donor who had recovered from COVID-19. In DNA, the CDR3 is TGTGCCAGCAGCTTAGACGGAGCCAGGGACTCACCCCTCCACTTT. It yields the protein CASSLDGARDSPLHF.